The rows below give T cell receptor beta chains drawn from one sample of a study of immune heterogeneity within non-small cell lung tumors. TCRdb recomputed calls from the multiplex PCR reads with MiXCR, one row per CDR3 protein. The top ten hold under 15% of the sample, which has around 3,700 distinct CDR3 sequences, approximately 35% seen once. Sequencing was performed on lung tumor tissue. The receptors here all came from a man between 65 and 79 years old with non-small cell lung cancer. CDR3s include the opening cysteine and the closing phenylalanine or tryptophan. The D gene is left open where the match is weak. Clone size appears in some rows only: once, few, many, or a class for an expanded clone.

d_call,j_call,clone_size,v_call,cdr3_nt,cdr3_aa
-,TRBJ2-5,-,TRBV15,TGTGCCACCAGCAGGTTTGGGGGAGAGACCCAGTACTTC,CATSRFGGETQYF
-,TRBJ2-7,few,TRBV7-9,TGTGCCAGCAGCCCACAGGGCTATAGGAGCGAGCAGTACTTC,CASSPQGYRSEQYF
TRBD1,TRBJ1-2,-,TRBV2,TGTGCCAGCAGTGAGACAGGGATCGCGGGCTACACCTTC,CASSETGIAGYTF
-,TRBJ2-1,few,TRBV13,TGTGCCAGCAGCCCCTCCTGGGGGAACAATGAGCAGTTCTTC,CASSPSWGNNEQFF
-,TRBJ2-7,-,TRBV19,TGTGCCAGTAGTACTACAGGGCCCGCAGAGCAGTACTTC,CASSTTGPAEQYF
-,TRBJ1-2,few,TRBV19,TGTGCCAGTAGGAGCCCGGGGGGAGTCTATGGCTACACCTTC,CASRSPGGVYGYTF
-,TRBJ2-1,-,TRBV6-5,TGTGCCAGCAGTTGGAGCCCCTACAATGAGCAGTTCTTC,CASSWSPYNEQFF
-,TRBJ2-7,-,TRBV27,TGTGCCAGCAGACCGGAAGAGGGCTACGAGCAGTACTTC,CASRPEEGYEQYF
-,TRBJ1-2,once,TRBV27,TGTGCCAGCAGTTTATTTGGCAGGGGTAACTATGGCTACACCTTC,CASSLFGRGNYGYTF
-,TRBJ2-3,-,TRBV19,TGTGCCAGTAGTAGGGCTCACACAGATACGCAGTATTTT,CASSRAHTDTQYF
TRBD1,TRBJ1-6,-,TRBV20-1,TGCAGTGCTGTTCCGGGACAGGGGTATTCACCCCTCCACTTT,CSAVPGQGYSPLHF
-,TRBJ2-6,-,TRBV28,TGTGCCAGCAGTCCTGGAGGGACAACCGGGGCCAACGTCCTGACTTTC,CASSPGGTTGANVLTF
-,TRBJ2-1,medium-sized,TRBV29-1,TGCAGCGTTGAAAATTCAGCTGGGACCCTCAATGAGCAGTTCTTC,CSVENSAGTLNEQFF
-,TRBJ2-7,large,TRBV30,TGTGCCTGGAGTAGGGGAATCTCCTACGAGCAGTACTTC,CAWSRGISYEQYF
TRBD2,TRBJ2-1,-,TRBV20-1,TGCAGTGCTAGATCTCTTGGGGCTAGCGGGAGTGGTGAGCAGTTCTTC,CSARSLGASGSGEQFF
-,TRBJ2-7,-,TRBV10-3,TGTGCCATCAGTGAACAGGCATACGAGCAGTACTTC,CAISEQAYEQYF
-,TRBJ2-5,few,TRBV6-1,TGTGCCAGCAGTGCCCGGACAGAGGAAGAGACCCAGTACTTC,CASSARTEEETQYF
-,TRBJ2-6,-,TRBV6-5,TGTGCCAGCAGTTCCGCCCGAGGTAGTCGTGATACTGGGGCCAACGTCCTGACTTTC,CASSSARGSRDTGANVLTF
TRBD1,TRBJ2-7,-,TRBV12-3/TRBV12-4,TGTGCCAGCAAAGGGACAGGGGAGTTCGAGCAGTACTTC,CASKGTGEFEQYF
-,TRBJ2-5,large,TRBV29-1,TGCAGCGTTGTTGGCAGGGGCTCCATTGGGGAGACCCAGTACTTC,CSVVGRGSIGETQYF
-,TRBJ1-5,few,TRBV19,TGTGCCAGTAGTAAGATTTCGGGAGGGGCAGGACAGCCCCAGCATTTT,CASSKISGGAGQPQHF
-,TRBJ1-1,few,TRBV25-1,TGTGCCAGCAACTGGGGACACAACACTGAAGCTTTCTTT,CASNWGHNTEAFF
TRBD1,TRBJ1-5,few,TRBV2,TGTGCCAGCAGGGGGACAGGGGGCCAGCCCCAGCATTTT,CASRGTGGQPQHF
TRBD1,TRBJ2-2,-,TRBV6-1,TGTGCCAGCAGATTGGACAGGTCCCCCGGGGAGCTGTTTTTT,CASRLDRSPGELFF
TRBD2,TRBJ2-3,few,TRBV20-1,TGCAGTGCTCTAATCGGACTAGCGGATACAGATACGCAGTATTTT,CSALIGLADTDTQYF
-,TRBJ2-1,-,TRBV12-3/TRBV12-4,TGTGCCAGCAGCCCTTACGGGCGTGAGTCGTATGAGCAGTTCTTC,CASSPYGRESYEQFF
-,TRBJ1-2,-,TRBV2,TGTGCCAGCAGTGAAGACAGCGTAGGCTACACCTTC,CASSEDSVGYTF